The 19 T cell receptor beta chains reported below all come from one sample, sequenced in a study of long-term antiretroviral therapy in people with HIV. Version v3.0 of the immunoSEQ assay ran at survey level. The method was immunoSEQ multiplex PCR; TCRdb's version includes in-frame clones alone and lacks a portion of them. The data hold about 20,000 clones, with 75% to 95% observed a single time. The sequenced sample was unsorted PBMCs, obtained about 4.5 years before starting antiretroviral therapy. The receptors were sampled from a woman in her twenties or thirties with HIV.

The chain is built from TRBV5-1 and TRBJ2-1, with 15 nucleotides matching TRBD2. V lost 0 bases to trimming and J lost 13 bases; unmatched junction nucleotides: 8. CDR1 and CDR2 (germline): SGHRS, YFSETQ. The CDR3 consists of 16 residues. The CDR3 DNA follows: TGCGCCAGCAGCTTGGAACCGGGACTAGCGGGGGGTGAACAGTTCTTC. As protein: CASSLEPGLAGGEQFF.

The gene calls are TRBV7-2 and TRBJ2-2, with D unresolved. The V and J ends lost 1 base and 5 bases respectively, with 8 bases between them. CDR3 length equals 14 residues. Germline V gene sequence: CDR1 SGHTA, CDR2 FQGNSA. The DNA for the CDR3 is TGTGCCAGCAGCTTAGTCTGGGGTACCGGGGAGCTGTTTTTT. As protein: CASSLVWGTGELFF.

CDR3 sequence reads: CASSEVGQADYFYGYTF. CDR3 in DNA: TGTGCCAGCAGTGAAGTTGGACAGGCGGACTACTTCTATGGCTACACCTTC. The gene calls are TRBV6-1 and TRBJ1-2; TRBD1 matches at 7 bases. Trimming took 1 base from V and 4 from J; bases not matched to a gene: 12. The CDR3 consists of 17 residues. Looked up from germline, CDR1 is MNHNS and CDR2 is SASEGT.

V usage is TRBV7-3 and J usage is TRBJ2-2, with 7 bases that match TRBD1. Losses at the gene ends were 2 bases for V and 6 bases for J; bases not matched to a gene: 3. The CDR3 covers 14 residues. Germline assignment: CDR1 SGHTA and CDR2 FQGTGA. The CDR3 nucleotides read TGTGCCAGCAGCTTAGAGGGGGCGGCCGGGGAGCTGTTTTTT. Its protein product is CASSLEGAAGELFF.

V usage is TRBV5-6 and J usage is TRBJ1-1; D gene uncertain. The length of the CDR3 is 14 residues. V lost 4 bases, J lost 4 bases, and 14 bases lay in between. The germline V gene has CDR1 SGHDT and CDR2 YYEEEE. The CDR3 DNA reads TGTGCCAGCAGCCCTGCCGGGTCGACCACTGAAGCTTTCTTT. Translation gives CASSPAGSTTEAFF. The whole variable domain, remainder taken from reference TRBV5-6 and TRBJ1-1, is DAGVTQSPTHLIKTRGQQVTLRCSPKSGHDTVSWYQQALGQGPQFIFQYYEEEERQRGNFPDRFSGHQFPNYSSELNVNALLLGDSALYLCASSPAGSTTEAFFGQGTRLTVV.

This chain uses TRBV18 with TRBJ1-4, with 10 bases fitting TRBD1. J gave up 7 bases and V 3 bases, and 2 bases lay outside the gene matches. This CDR3 has 14 amino acids. In germline, CDR1 is KGHSH, CDR2 LQKENI. CDR3: CASSPTGGLEKLFF. In nucleotides, the CDR3 is TGTGCCAGCTCACCGACAGGGGGCCTTGAAAAACTGTTTTTT.

The chain is built from TRBV10-3 and TRBJ1-1; D remains ambiguous. The germline V gene has CDR1 ENHRY and CDR2 SYGVKD. V shed 2 bases and J shed 12 bases, with 16 bases lying between them. The CDR3 is 13 amino acids. CDR3: CAISEGTEGGTFF. CDR3 bases: TGTGCCATCAGTGAGGGAACGGAGGGAGGAACTTTCTTT.

This clone was observed once. The chain couples TRBV2 to TRBJ1-3; D is ambiguous. V gave up 6 bases and J gave up 0 bases, with 15 bases separating them. CDR3 length: 16 residues. Germline lookup yields CDR1 SNHLY and CDR2 FYNNEI. This CDR3 is CASRTHLGSSGNTIYF. CDR3 in DNA: TGTGCCAGCAGGACTCATTTGGGGAGCTCTGGAAACACCATATATTTT.

The rearrangement joins TRBV5-4 to TRBJ2-7; D gene ambiguous. The V gene's germline CDR1 is SGHNT and CDR2 YYREEE (reference sequence). V was clipped by 1 base and J by 2 bases, with 10 bases between them. The CDR3 is made up of 14 amino acids. The DNA of the CDR3 is TGTGCCAGCAGCTTGCAGTGGGCGCCCTACGAGCAGTACTTC. Protein sequence: CASSLQWAPYEQYF.

The rearrangement links TRBV15 to TRBJ2-7; unclear D gene. This CDR3 is 12 amino acids long. CDR1 LNHNV and CDR2 YYDKDF come from the germline V gene (reference sequence). V gave up 2 bases and J gave up 7 bases, with 9 bases separating them. CDR3 nucleotide sequence: TGTGCCACCAGCAGATCCGGTCGGGAGCAGTACTTC. Protein sequence: CATSRSGREQYF.

DNA of the CDR3: TGTGCCAGCTCACCCGTCTCGATGGGGACTAATGAAAAACTGTTTTTT. It codes for CASSPVSMGTNEKLFF. The chain has TRBV18 and TRBJ1-4; D unclear. Germline V lookup: CDR1 KGHSH, CDR2 LQKENI. V was trimmed by 3 bases and J by 2 bases, leaving 13 bases between them. The CDR3 runs to 16 residues.

In DNA, the CDR3 is TGTGCCAGCAGAGACTGGACAGAAGTGAACACTGAAGCTTTCTTT. It specifies CASRDWTEVNTEAFF. The chain joins TRBV2 to TRBJ1-1; a possible D gene is TRBD1 (6 bases). Per germline, CDR1 SNHLY and CDR2 FYNNEI. This CDR3 has 15 amino acids. The germline V and J ends were trimmed by 6 bases and 0 bases, with 14 bases remaining between them.

This chain joins TRBV10-3 and TRBJ1-1; 7 positions agree with TRBD1. Germline CDR1 reads ENHRY; CDR2 reads SYGVKD. After removal of 5 bases from V and 5 bases from J, the junction contained 5 bases not matched to a gene. The length of the CDR3 is 13 residues. The CDR3 DNA reads TGTGCCATCAGTTACAGGGGTGGTACTGAAGCTTTCTTT. Translation gives CAISYRGGTEAFF.

This chain connects TRBV27 to TRBJ1-2; 8 bases fit TRBD1. The V gene end was trimmed by 5 bases and the J gene end by 4 bases; junction bases not matched to a gene: 6. This CDR3 is 14 amino acids long. In germline, CDR1 is MNHEY, CDR2 SMNVEV (reference sequence). The CDR3 DNA reads TGTGCCAGCAGTCCTCAACAGGGGGGCTATGGCTACACCTTC. This sequence encodes CASSPQQGGYGYTF.

CDR3 sequence reads: CASSQDNNQGSGDRFYGYTF. In DNA, the CDR3 is TGCGCCAGCAGCCAAGATAACAACCAGGGTTCAGGGGATCGATTCTATGGCTACACCTTC. V is TRBV4-3 and J is TRBJ1-2, with D possibly TRBD1 on 6 matching bases. Between the trimmed V and J ends, which lost 0 bases and 4 bases, there was a span of 27 bases. This CDR3 contains 20 residues. Germline V lookup: CDR1 LGHNA, CDR2 YSLEER.

The chain joins TRBV10-2 to TRBJ1-1, with 7 positions matching TRBD1. Germline CDR1 is WSHSY and CDR2 is SAAADI. With V trimmed by 7 bases and J by 7 bases, 6 bases remained unmatched. This CDR3 spans 12 amino acids. This CDR3 is CASKHTGDEAFF. The CDR3 DNA is TGCGCCAGCAAACACACAGGGGATGAAGCTTTCTTT.

The chain carries TRBV7-2 and TRBJ2-1, with D perhaps TRBD2 (6 bases). CDR3 length: 14 residues. Germline V gene data show CDR1 as SGHTA and CDR2 as FQGNSA. The V end was cut by 5 bases, the J end by 7 bases, with 15 bases between. CDR3 in DNA: TGTGCCAGCAGCCTGGAGGGTCAGCGAAATGAGCAGTTCTTC. The encoded protein is CASSLEGQRNEQFF.

The chain recombines TRBV10-1 with TRBJ2-7; no firm D call. This CDR3 region has 14 residues. Trimming took 6 bases from V and 4 from J, leaving 16 bases between them. Germline assignment: CDR1 WNHNN and CDR2 SYGVQD (reference sequence). This chain's CDR3 is CASSPALQGYEQYF. The CDR3 region has the DNA TGCGCCAGCAGCCCGGCCCTGCAAGGGTACGAGCAGTACTTC.

The V call is TRBV7-2, the J call TRBJ2-5, with 8 bases matching TRBD2. The CDR3 spans 14 residues. With V trimmed by 4 bases and J by 1 base, 2 bases remained unmatched. The germline gives CDR1 SGHTA, CDR2 FQGNSA. The DNA of the CDR3 is TGTGCCAGCAGCTCCGGACTAGCCCAAGAGACCCAGTACTTC. Translated, it gives CASSSGLAQETQYF.